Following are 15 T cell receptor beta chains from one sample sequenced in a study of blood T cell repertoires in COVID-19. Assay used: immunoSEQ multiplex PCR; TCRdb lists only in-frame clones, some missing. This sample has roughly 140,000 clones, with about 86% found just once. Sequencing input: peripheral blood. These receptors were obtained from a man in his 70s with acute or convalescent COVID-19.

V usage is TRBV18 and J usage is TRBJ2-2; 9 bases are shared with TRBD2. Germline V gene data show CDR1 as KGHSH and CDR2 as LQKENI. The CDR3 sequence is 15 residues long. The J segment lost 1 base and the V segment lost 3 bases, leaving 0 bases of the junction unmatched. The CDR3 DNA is TGTGCCAGCTCACCGACTAGCGGGAACACCGGGGAGCTGTTTTTT. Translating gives CASSPTSGNTGELFF.

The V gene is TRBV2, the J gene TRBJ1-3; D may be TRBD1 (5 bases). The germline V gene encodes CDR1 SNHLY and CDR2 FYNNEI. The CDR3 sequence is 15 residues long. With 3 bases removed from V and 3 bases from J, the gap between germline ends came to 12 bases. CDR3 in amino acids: CASSEEGYGGNTIYF. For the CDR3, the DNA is TGTGCCAGCAGTGAGGAGGGGTATGGTGGAAACACCATATATTTT.

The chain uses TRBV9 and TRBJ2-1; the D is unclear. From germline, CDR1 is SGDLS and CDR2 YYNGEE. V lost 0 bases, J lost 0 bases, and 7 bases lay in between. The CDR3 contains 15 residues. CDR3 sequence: CASSVGESSYNEQFF. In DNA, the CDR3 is TGTGCCAGCAGCGTAGGAGAGAGCTCCTACAATGAGCAGTTCTTC.

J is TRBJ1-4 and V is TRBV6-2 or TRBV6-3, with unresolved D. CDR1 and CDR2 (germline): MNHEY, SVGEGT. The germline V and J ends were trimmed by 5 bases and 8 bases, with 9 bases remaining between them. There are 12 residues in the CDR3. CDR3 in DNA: TGTGCCAGCAGTCGGACTTTCGAAAAACTGTTTTTT. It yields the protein CASSRTFEKLFF.

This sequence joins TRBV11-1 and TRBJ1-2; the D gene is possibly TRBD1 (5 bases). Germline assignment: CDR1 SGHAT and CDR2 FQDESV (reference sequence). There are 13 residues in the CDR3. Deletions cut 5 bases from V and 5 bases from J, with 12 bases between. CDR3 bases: TGTGCCAGCAGCACCCAGGGAATTTATGGCTACACCTTC. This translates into CASSTQGIYGYTF.

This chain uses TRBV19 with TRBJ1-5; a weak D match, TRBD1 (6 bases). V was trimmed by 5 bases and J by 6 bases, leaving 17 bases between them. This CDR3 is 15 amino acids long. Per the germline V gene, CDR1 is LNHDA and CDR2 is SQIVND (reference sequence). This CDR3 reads CASSAGQRGSQPQHF. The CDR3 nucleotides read TGTGCCAGTAGTGCCGGACAGAGGGGAAGTCAGCCCCAGCATTTT.

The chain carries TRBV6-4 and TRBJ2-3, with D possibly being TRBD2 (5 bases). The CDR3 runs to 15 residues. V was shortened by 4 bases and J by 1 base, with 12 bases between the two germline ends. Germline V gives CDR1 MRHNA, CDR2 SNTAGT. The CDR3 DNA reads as TGTGCCAGCAGTGCGGACTGGGGAGGCACAGATACGCAGTATTTT. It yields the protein CASSADWGGTDTQYF.

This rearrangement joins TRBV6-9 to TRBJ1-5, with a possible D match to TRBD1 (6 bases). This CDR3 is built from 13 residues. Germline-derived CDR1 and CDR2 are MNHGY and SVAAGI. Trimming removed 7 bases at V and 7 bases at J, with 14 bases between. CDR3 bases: TGTGCCAGCAAGGGGGGGCTGAGGCAGCCCCAGCATTTT. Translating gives CASKGGLRQPQHF.

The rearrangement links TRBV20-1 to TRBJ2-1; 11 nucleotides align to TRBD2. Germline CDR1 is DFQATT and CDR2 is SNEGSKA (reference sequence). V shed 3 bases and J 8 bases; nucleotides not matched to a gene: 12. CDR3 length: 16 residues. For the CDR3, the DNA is TGCAGTGCTAGTTTGCCTAGCGGGAGGCCGGGTGATGAGCAGTTCTTC. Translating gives CSASLPSGRPGDEQFF.

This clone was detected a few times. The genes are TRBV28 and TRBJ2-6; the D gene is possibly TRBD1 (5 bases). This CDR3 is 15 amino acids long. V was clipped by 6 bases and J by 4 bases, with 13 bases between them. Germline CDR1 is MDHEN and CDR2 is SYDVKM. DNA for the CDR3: TGTGCCAGCAGCGAATCAGGGTCCGGGGCCAACGTCCTGACTTTC. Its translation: CASSESGSGANVLTF.

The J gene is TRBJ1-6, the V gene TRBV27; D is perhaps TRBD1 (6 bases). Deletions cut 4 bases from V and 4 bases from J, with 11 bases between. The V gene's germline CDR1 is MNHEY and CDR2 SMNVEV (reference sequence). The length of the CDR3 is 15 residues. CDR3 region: CASSSSGQYNSPLHF. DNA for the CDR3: TGTGCCAGCAGTTCCTCCGGACAGTATAATTCACCCCTCCACTTT.

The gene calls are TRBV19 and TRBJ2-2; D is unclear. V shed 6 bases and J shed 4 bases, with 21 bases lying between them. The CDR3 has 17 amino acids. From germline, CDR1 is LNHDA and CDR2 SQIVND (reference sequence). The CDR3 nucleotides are TGTGCCAGTAGCCCCCGCTCCAGTTCTCCGTTCACCGGGGAGCTGTTTTTT. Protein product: CASSPRSSSPFTGELFF.

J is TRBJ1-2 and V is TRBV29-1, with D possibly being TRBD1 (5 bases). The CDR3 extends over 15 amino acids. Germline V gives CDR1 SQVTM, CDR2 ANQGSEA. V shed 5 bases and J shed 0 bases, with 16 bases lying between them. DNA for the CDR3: TGCAGCGTTTTGGGGGAGGGGCGACCTAACTATGGCTACACCTTC. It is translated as CSVLGEGRPNYGYTF.

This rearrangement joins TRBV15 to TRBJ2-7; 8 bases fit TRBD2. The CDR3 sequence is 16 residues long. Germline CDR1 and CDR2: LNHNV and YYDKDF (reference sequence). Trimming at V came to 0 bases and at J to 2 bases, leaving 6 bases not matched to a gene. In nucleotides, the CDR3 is TGTGCCACCAGCAGAGATCTTGTAGCGGGAACCTACGAGCAGTACTTC. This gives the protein CATSRDLVAGTYEQYF.

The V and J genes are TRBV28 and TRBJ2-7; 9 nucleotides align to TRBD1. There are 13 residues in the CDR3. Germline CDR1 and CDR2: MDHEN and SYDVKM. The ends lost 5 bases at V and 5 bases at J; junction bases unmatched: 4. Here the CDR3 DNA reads TGTGCCAGCAGTCCCCGGGACAGGGACGAGCAGTACTTC. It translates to CASSPRDRDEQYF. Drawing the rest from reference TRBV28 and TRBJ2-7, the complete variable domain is DVKVTQSSRYLVKRTGEKVFLECVQDMDHENMFWYRQDPGLGLRLIYFSYDVKMKEKGDIPEGYSVSREKKERFSLILESASTNQTSMYLCASSPRDRDEQYFGPGTRLTVT.